These T cell receptor beta chains were read from a single sample in a study of blood T cell repertoires in COVID-19. The repertoire was sequenced with immunoSEQ multiplex PCR; TCRdb's copy has only in-frame clones and lacks some. The sample carries around 63,000 clones, roughly 86% recorded once. The source material was peripheral blood. The receptors shown here come from a man aged 60 to 75 with acute or convalescent COVID-19. CDR3s include the opening cysteine and the closing phenylalanine or tryptophan. The order of the fields is D gene, J gene, clone size, V gene, CDR3 protein, CDR3 DNA. A D gene is named only where the DNA matches it firmly. Expanded clones get a size class; other rows say once, few or many, or leave the size out.

d_gene: TRBD1; j_gene: TRBJ2-7; abundance: -; v_gene: TRBV19; CDR3aa: CASSIPGTGNSYEQYF; CDR3nt: TGTGCCAGTAGTATCCCCGGGACAGGGAACTCCTACGAGCAGTACTTC
d_gene: -; j_gene: TRBJ1-5; abundance: few; v_gene: TRBV6-1; CDR3aa: CASSEAGTRWVGEGNQPQHF; CDR3nt: TGTGCCAGCAGTGAAGCCGGTACGAGATGGGTAGGGGAGGGCAATCAGCCCCAGCATTTT
d_gene: -; j_gene: TRBJ2-7; abundance: -; v_gene: TRBV13; CDR3aa: CASSQGTQTYEQYF; CDR3nt: TGTGCCAGCAGCCAAGGGACACAAACCTACGAGCAGTACTTC
d_gene: -; j_gene: TRBJ1-2; abundance: -; v_gene: TRBV19; CDR3aa: CASSSSPGHDGYTF; CDR3nt: TGTGCCAGTAGTTCTTCGCCGGGACACGATGGCTACACCTTC
d_gene: -; j_gene: TRBJ1-2; abundance: -; v_gene: TRBV4-3; CDR3aa: CASSQDTQAYGYTF; CDR3nt: TGCGCCAGCAGCCAAGATACACAGGCCTATGGCTACACCTTC
d_gene: TRBD1; j_gene: TRBJ1-5; abundance: -; v_gene: TRBV19; CDR3aa: CATSGAFGTGQPQHF; CDR3nt: TGTGCCACCTCGGGGGCGTTCGGGACAGGACAGCCCCAGCATTTT
d_gene: -; j_gene: TRBJ1-1; abundance: -; v_gene: TRBV6-5; CDR3aa: CASRGLSGAEAFF; CDR3nt: TGTGCCAGCAGGGGGTTGTCAGGGGCTGAAGCTTTCTTT
d_gene: -; j_gene: TRBJ1-6; abundance: -; v_gene: TRBV7-8; CDR3aa: CASSTPRGLGNSPLHF; CDR3nt: TGTGCCAGCAGCACCCCGCGAGGGCTGGGGAATTCACCCCTCCACTTT
d_gene: TRBD1; j_gene: TRBJ1-4; abundance: -; v_gene: TRBV7-8; CDR3aa: CASSPWDRVYEKLFF; CDR3nt: TGTGCCAGCAGCCCATGGGACAGGGTCTACGAAAAACTGTTTTTT
d_gene: -; j_gene: TRBJ2-5; abundance: once; v_gene: TRBV19; CDR3aa: CASSIDHREETQYF; CDR3nt: TGTGCCAGTAGTATAGATCACAGGGAGGAGACCCAGTACTTC
d_gene: -; j_gene: TRBJ1-2; abundance: -; v_gene: TRBV6-5; CDR3aa: CASSYSIGADGYTF; CDR3nt: TGTGCCAGCAGTTACTCGATAGGGGCCGATGGCTACACCTTC
d_gene: TRBD1; j_gene: TRBJ1-2; abundance: -; v_gene: TRBV27; CDR3aa: CASSPSGGYLNYGYTF; CDR3nt: TGTGCCAGCAGTCCCTCAGGGGGTTACCTTAACTATGGCTACACCTTC
d_gene: TRBD1; j_gene: TRBJ1-5; abundance: -; v_gene: TRBV11-2; CDR3aa: CASSHGTGGVSNQPQHF; CDR3nt: TGTGCCAGCAGCCACGGGACAGGGGGCGTGAGCAATCAGCCCCAGCATTTT
d_gene: TRBD1; j_gene: TRBJ1-1; abundance: -; v_gene: TRBV28; CDR3aa: CASSFFSATGGTEAFF; CDR3nt: TGTGCCAGCAGTTTTTTCAGTGCGACAGGGGGAACTGAAGCTTTCTTT
d_gene: -; j_gene: TRBJ2-5; abundance: -; v_gene: TRBV11-2; CDR3aa: CASSPQSGMETQYF; CDR3nt: TGTGCCAGCAGCCCGCAATCAGGGATGGAGACCCAGTACTTC
d_gene: TRBD1; j_gene: TRBJ1-1; abundance: -; v_gene: TRBV3-1/TRBV3-2; CDR3aa: CASSPYGTGGGTEAFF; CDR3nt: TGTGCCAGCAGCCCATACGGGACAGGGGGTGGGACTGAAGCTTTCTTT
d_gene: -; j_gene: TRBJ2-1; abundance: -; v_gene: TRBV3-1/TRBV3-2; CDR3aa: CASSQPAFSSYNEQFF; CDR3nt: TGTGCCAGCAGCCAACCAGCGTTTAGCTCCTACAATGAGCAGTTCTTC
d_gene: TRBD1; j_gene: TRBJ1-2; abundance: -; v_gene: TRBV19; CDR3aa: CASRGQGAETYGYTF; CDR3nt: TGTGCCAGTAGGGGACAGGGGGCGGAAACGTATGGCTACACCTTC
d_gene: TRBD2; j_gene: TRBJ2-5; abundance: -; v_gene: TRBV3-1/TRBV3-2; CDR3aa: CASSQDRGGTSGGPGFQETQYF; CDR3nt: TGTGCCAGCAGCCAAGATCGGGGTGGGACTAGCGGGGGGCCCGGTTTTCAAGAGACCCAGTACTTC
d_gene: -; j_gene: TRBJ2-7; abundance: -; v_gene: TRBV12-3/TRBV12-4; CDR3aa: CASSPSFEQYF; CDR3nt: TGTGCCAGCAGTCCCTCCTTTGAGCAGTACTTC
d_gene: TRBD1; j_gene: TRBJ1-5; abundance: -; v_gene: TRBV24-1; CDR3aa: CATPGYPGGQGVNSNQPQHF; CDR3nt: TGTGCCACCCCAGGATACCCCGGTGGACAGGGAGTGAATAGCAATCAGCCCCAGCATTTT
d_gene: -; j_gene: TRBJ2-7; abundance: -; v_gene: TRBV28; CDR3aa: CASSLPRGATYEQYF; CDR3nt: TGTGCCAGCAGTTTACCCCGGGGGGCGACCTACGAGCAGTACTTC
d_gene: -; j_gene: TRBJ1-1; abundance: -; v_gene: TRBV20-1; CDR3aa: CSASMNTEAFF; CDR3nt: TGCAGTGCTAGCATGAACACTGAAGCTTTCTTT
d_gene: -; j_gene: TRBJ1-1; abundance: -; v_gene: TRBV7-9; CDR3aa: CASSPHSSRGAGVAFF; CDR3nt: TGTGCCAGCAGCCCCCATTCCTCGCGGGGCGCGGGTGTTGCTTTCTTT
d_gene: -; j_gene: TRBJ2-3; abundance: -; v_gene: TRBV7-9; CDR3aa: CAIFRLLTDTQYF; CDR3nt: TGTGCCATTTTCCGACTACTCACAGATACGCAGTATTTT
d_gene: TRBD1; j_gene: TRBJ2-4; abundance: -; v_gene: TRBV18; CDR3aa: CASSPQDRGRPKNIQYF; CDR3nt: TGTGCCAGCTCACCTCAGGACAGGGGGCGACCCAAAAACATTCAGTACTTC
d_gene: -; j_gene: TRBJ1-2; abundance: -; v_gene: TRBV21-1; CDR3aa: CASRVKTDSLYGYTF; CDR3nt: TGTGCCAGCAGGGTCAAAACGGACAGCCTCTATGGCTACACCTTC
d_gene: TRBD1; j_gene: TRBJ2-5; abundance: -; v_gene: TRBV7-2; CDR3aa: CASSLTGRPQETQYF; CDR3nt: TGTGCCAGCAGCTTGACAGGGCGGCCACAAGAGACCCAGTACTTC
d_gene: TRBD2; j_gene: TRBJ2-5; abundance: -; v_gene: TRBV19; CDR3aa: CASRKSGGLQETQYF; CDR3nt: TGTGCCAGTAGGAAAAGCGGGGGACTCCAAGAGACCCAGTACTTC
d_gene: -; j_gene: TRBJ1-2; abundance: -; v_gene: TRBV5-1; CDR3aa: CASSPGGLGGYTF; CDR3nt: TGCGCCAGCAGCCCCGGCGGGCTGGGGGGCTACACCTTC
d_gene: TRBD1; j_gene: TRBJ1-2; abundance: -; v_gene: TRBV29-1; CDR3aa: CSVKTGGYGYTF; CDR3nt: TGCAGCGTGAAGACAGGGGGCTACGGCTACACCTTC